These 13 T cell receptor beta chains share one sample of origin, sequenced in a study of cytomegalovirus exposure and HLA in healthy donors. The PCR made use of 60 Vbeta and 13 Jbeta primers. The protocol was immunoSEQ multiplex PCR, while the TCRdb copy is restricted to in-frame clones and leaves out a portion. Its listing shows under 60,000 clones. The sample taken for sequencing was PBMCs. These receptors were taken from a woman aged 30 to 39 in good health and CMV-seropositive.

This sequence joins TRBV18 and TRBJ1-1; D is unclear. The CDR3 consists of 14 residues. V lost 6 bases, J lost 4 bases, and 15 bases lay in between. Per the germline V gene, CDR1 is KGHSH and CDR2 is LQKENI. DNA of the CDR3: TGTGCCAGCTCCTTGGGAGGGTTGGGCACTGAAGCTTTCTTT. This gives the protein CASSLGGLGTEAFF. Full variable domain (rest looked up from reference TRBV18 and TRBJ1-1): NAGVMQNPRHLVRRRGQEARLRCSPMKGHSHVYWYRQLPEEGLKFMVYLQKENIIDESGMPKERFSAEFPKEGPSILRIQQVVRGDSAAYFCASSLGGLGTEAFFGQGTRLTVV.

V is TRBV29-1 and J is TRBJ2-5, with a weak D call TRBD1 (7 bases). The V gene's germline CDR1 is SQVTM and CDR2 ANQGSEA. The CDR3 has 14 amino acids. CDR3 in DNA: TGCAGTGCCCCCCGGGGCCCAGGGGGGGAGACCCAGTACTTC. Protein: CSAPRGPGGETQYF.

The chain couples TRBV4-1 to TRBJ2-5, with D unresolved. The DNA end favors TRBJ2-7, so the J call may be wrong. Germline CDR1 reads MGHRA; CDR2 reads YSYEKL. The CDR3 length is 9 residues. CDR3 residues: CASPYEQYF. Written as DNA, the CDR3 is TGCGCCAGTCCCTACGAGCAGTACTTC.

CDR3 nucleotide sequence: TGTGCCAACGGGGGATCCGGTGAGGAAAAACTGTTTTTT. It specifies CANGGSGEEKLFF. V usage is TRBV7-4 and J usage is TRBJ1-4; D may be TRBD1 (5 bases). V shed 10 bases and J shed 8 bases, with 17 bases lying between them. This CDR3 contains 13 residues. Looked up from germline, CDR1 is SGHVT and CDR2 is SQSDAQ.

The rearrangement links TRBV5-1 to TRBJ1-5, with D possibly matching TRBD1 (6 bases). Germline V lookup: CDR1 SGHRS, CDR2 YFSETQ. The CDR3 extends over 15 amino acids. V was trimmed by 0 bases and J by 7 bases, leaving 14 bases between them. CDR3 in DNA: TGCGCCAGCAGCTTGGATGGACAGTCGGGCCAGCCCCAGCATTTT. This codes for CASSLDGQSGQPQHF.

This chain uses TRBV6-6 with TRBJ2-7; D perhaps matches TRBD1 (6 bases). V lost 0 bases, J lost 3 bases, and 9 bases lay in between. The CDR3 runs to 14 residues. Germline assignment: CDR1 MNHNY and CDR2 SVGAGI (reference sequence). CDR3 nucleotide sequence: TGTGCCAGCAGTTACTCGGCAGGGGACTACGAGCAGTACTTC. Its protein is CASSYSAGDYEQYF.

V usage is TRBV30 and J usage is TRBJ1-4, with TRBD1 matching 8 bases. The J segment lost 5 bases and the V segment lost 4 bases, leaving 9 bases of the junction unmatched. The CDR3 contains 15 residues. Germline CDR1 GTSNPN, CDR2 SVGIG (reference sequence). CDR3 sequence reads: CAWKPWTGRNEKLFF. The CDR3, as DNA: TGTGCCTGGAAGCCATGGACAGGGCGGAATGAAAAACTGTTTTTT.

CDR3 sequence reads: CASSLFSGSLYNEQFF. The CDR3 coding sequence is TGCGCCAGCAGCTTATTTAGCGGGAGTTTGTACAATGAGCAGTTCTTC. The chain links TRBV5-1 to TRBJ2-1, with 9 bases lining up with TRBD2. The CDR3 runs to 16 residues. Germline V gene data show CDR1 as SGHRS and CDR2 as YFSETQ. V trimming: 2 bases; J trimming: 4 bases; junction bases outside the gene matches: 7.

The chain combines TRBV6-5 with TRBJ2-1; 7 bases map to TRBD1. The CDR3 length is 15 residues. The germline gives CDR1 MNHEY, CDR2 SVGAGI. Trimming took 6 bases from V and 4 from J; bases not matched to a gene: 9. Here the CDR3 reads CASSPGQTIYNEQFF. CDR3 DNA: TGTGCCAGCAGCCCGGGACAGACTATTTACAATGAGCAGTTCTTC.

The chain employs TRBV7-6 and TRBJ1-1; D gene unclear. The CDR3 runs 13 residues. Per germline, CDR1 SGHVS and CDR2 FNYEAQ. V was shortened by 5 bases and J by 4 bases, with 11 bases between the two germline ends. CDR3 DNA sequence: TGTGCCAGCAGCCCCCTTCGGGGCACTGAAGCTTTCTTT. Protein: CASSPLRGTEAFF.

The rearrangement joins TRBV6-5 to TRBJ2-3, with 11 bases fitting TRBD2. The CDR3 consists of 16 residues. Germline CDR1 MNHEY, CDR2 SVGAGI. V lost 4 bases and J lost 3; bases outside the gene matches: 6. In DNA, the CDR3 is TGTGCCAGCAGTTGGACTAGCGGGTTGGGGACAGATACGCAGTATTTT. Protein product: CASSWTSGLGTDTQYF.

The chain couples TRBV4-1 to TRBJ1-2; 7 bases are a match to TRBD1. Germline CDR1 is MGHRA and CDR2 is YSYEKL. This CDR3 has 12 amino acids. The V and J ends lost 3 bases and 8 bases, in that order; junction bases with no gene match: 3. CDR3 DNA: TGCGCCAGCAGCCAGGGACAGTCCGGCTACACCTTC. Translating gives CASSQGQSGYTF.

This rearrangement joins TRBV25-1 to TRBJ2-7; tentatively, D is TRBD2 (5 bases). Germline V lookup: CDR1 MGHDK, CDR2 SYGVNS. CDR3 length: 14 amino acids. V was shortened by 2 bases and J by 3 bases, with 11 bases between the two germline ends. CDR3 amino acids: CASSERGPGYEQYF. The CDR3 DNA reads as TGTGCCAGCAGTGAACGGGGTCCCGGCTACGAGCAGTACTTC.